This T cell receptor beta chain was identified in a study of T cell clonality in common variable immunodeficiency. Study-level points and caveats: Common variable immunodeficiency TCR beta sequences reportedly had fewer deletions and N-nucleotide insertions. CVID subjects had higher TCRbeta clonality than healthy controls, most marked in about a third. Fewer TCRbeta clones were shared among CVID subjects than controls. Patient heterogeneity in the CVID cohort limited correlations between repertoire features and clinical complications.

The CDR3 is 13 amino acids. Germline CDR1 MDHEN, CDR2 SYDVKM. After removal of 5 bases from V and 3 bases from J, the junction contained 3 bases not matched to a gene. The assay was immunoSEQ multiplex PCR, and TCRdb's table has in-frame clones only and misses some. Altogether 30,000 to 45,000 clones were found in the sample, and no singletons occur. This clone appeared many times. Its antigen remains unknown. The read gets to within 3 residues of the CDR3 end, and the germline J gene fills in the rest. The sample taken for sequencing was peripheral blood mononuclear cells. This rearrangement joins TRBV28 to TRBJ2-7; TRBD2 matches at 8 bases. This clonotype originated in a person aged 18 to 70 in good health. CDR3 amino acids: CASSQGLVYEQYF. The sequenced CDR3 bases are TGTGCCAGCAGTCAGGGACTAGTCTACGAG.